This note documents a single T cell receptor beta chain sequence. The data are from a study of shared clonotypes between healthy human individuals. Germline CDR1 is KGHSH and CDR2 is LQKENI. V gave up 2 bases and J gave up 0 bases, with 8 bases separating them. The CDR3 sequence is 15 residues long. This table comes from immunoSEQ multiplex PCR, and its TCRdb copy is limited to in-frame clones, with some not included. Here the sample spans about a million clones, roughly 80% being singletons. The donor cohort consisted entirely of Caucasian adults residing in Nashville, Tennessee. The sequence was obtained from a man younger than 35 in good health. Some clones in this sample may be carry-over from other donors' samples. The chain recombines TRBV18 with TRBJ1-3; D is perhaps TRBD1 (5 bases). Sequences were obtained from memory CD4+ T cells from PBMCs. The subset is: CD45RA-negative fraction. CDR3 amino acids: CASSPGADSGNTIYF. DNA of the CDR3: TGTGCCAGCTCACCAGGGGCAGACTCTGGAAACACCATATATTTT.